The 9 T cell receptor beta chains below all came from one sample that was sequenced in a study of T-cell reconstitution after alpha-beta-depleted transplantation in children. Unique molecular identifiers were incorporated when the TCRbeta library was constructed. MiXCR, run by TCRdb on the PCR reads, gives a single entry per CDR3 protein. The sample shows around 500,000 distinct CDR3 sequences, around 12% of them seen only once. The sample here was PBMCs from the stem cell graft donor, taken from the stem cell graft. The receptors come from a human donor who donated a stem cell graft to a child with combined immunodeficiency.

This clonotype was detected ten times or more. This sequence joins TRBV7-2 and TRBJ2-1; 7 bases agree with TRBD1. Losses at the gene ends were 5 bases for V and 7 bases for J; bases not matched to a gene: 8. Per germline, CDR1 SGHTA and CDR2 FQGNSA. CDR3 length equals 14 residues. The CDR3 sequence: CASSLTRTGNEQFF. The CDR3 DNA follows: TGTGCCAGCAGCCTAACCCGGACAGGAAATGAGCAGTTCTTC.

The rearrangement joins TRBV24-1 to TRBJ2-3; the D gene could be TRBD1 or TRBD2 (5 bases each). CDR3 length equals 15 residues. Trimming shortened V by 5 bases and J by 2 bases, and 13 bases separated the two germline ends. Germline V gives CDR1 KGHDR, CDR2 SFDVKD. In DNA form, the CDR3 reads TGTGCCACCAGTGGAGGGGCCGGGACCACAGATACGCAGTATTTT. It translates to CATSGGAGTTDTQYF.

This clonotype was observed a few times. The chain joins TRBV9 to TRBJ2-7; D possibly corresponds to TRBD2 (6 bases). Germline CDR1 is SGDLS and CDR2 is YYNGEE. Trimming left V 0 bases short and J 2 bases short, with 12 bases between. The CDR3 is made up of 15 amino acids. CDR3 in amino acids: CASSVGVAEAYEQYF. The CDR3 DNA reads TGTGCCAGCAGCGTAGGGGTAGCGGAGGCCTACGAGCAGTACTTC.

The rearrangement joins TRBV5-1 to TRBJ2-1, with 7 positions matching TRBD2. CDR1 is SGHRS and CDR2 is YFSETQ in the germline V gene. The CDR3 is made up of 16 amino acids. Trimming cost V 4 bases and J 9 bases; bases outside gene matches: 16. The CDR3 DNA is TGCGCCAGCAGCCCCCTGCGGCTAGCGGCCAGCGGTGAGCAGTTCTTC. Its protein is CASSPLRLAASGEQFF.

This clonotype showed up many times. V usage is TRBV4-2 and J usage is TRBJ2-1, with 10 bases aligning to TRBD1. Germline CDR1 and CDR2: LGHNA and YNFKEQ. J lost 4 bases, V lost 3 bases, and 6 bases had no gene match. The CDR3 has 16 residues. The CDR3 DNA follows: TGTGCCAGCAGCCAGCCGGACAGGGGGGTTTACAATGAGCAGTTCTTC. It codes for CASSQPDRGVYNEQFF.

This clonotype showed up many times. The rearrangement uses TRBV29-1 and TRBJ2-2; D gene uncertain. Trimming took 4 bases from V and 1 from J, leaving 4 bases between them. This CDR3 region has 12 residues. Per germline, CDR1 SQVTM and CDR2 ANQGSEA. CDR3 region: CSVGQNTGELFF. The CDR3 bases are TGCAGCGTTGGACAGAACACCGGGGAGCTGTTTTTT.

The chain couples TRBV4-3 to TRBJ2-3; TRBD2 agrees at 14 bases. The germline V gene encodes CDR1 LGHNA and CDR2 YSLEER. Germline trimming cut 1 base from V and 6 bases from J; bases unmatched to any gene: 6. CDR3 length: 17 amino acids. The CDR3 region is CASSQAATSGREDTQYF. The CDR3 DNA reads TGCGCCAGCAGCCAAGCGGCGACTAGCGGGAGGGAGGATACGCAGTATTTT.

On this clonotype: Just one base apart from a much larger clone, this may be a read error. This rearrangement joins TRBV9 to TRBJ2-3, with D possibly being TRBD1 (6 bases). Germline CDR1 is SGDLS and CDR2 is YYNGEE. V was pared by 3 bases and J by 1 base, with 12 bases between. The CDR3 totals 15 residues. CDR3 in amino acids: CASSAQGLGTDTQYF. The CDR3, as DNA: TGTGCCAGCAGCGCACAGGGTTTGGGCACAGATACGCAGTATTTT.

As concerns this clonotype: Mismatch with germline at one junction end may stem from a read error. V usage is TRBV29-1 and J usage is TRBJ2-5; possible D gene TRBD1, 6 bases. Germline CDR1 reads SQVTM; CDR2 reads ANQGSEA. This CDR3 contains 12 residues. The chain's CDR3 is CSVEDRLETQYF. The CDR3 DNA reads TGCAGCGTAGAAGACAGGCTTGAGACCCAGTACTTC.